These 7 T cell receptor beta chains came from one sample sequenced in a study of T cells after posttransplantation cyclophosphamide. Assay used: immunoSEQ multiplex PCR; TCRdb lists only in-frame clones, some missing. The table records about 33,000 clones without singletons, the ten largest covering about 1.2%. What was sequenced was PBMCs. These receptors originate from a girl aged 10-17 years in good health, CMV-negative, and a related stem cell transplant donor.

The chain joins TRBV7-3 to TRBJ2-3; 7 bases are a match to TRBD1. Germline lookup yields CDR1 SGHTA and CDR2 FQGTGA. V lost 0 bases, J lost 3 bases, and 6 bases stayed unmatched. This CDR3 has 16 residues. The CDR3 here is CASSLTGSGGTDTQYF. The CDR3, as DNA: TGTGCCAGCAGCTTAACGGGGTCAGGGGGAACAGATACGCAGTATTTT.

This clone was picked up many times. The chain has TRBV7-9 and TRBJ2-5; 7 nucleotides align to TRBD1. The CDR3 is made up of 16 amino acids. Trimming removed 6 bases from V and 3 bases from J; junction bases left unmatched: 13. Germline CDR1 SEHNR, CDR2 FQNEAQ (reference sequence). CDR3 in DNA: TGTGCCAGCAGACTTACCTCGACAGGGTGGGAAGAGACCCAGTACTTC. This sequence encodes CASRLTSTGWEETQYF.

V and J are TRBV19 and TRBJ1-6; 8 nucleotides align to TRBD1. Per germline, CDR1 LNHDA and CDR2 SQIVND (reference sequence). The V segment lost 6 bases and the J segment 7 bases; nucleotides outside the gene matches: 5. There are 14 residues in the CDR3. The CDR3 region has the DNA TGTGCCAGTAGCCAGGGGGCGCTGAATTCACCCCTCCACTTT. Translation: CASSQGALNSPLHF.

V usage is TRBV5-6 and J usage is TRBJ2-5; 9 bases fit TRBD1. Germline CDR1 is SGHDT and CDR2 is YYEEEE. The CDR3 has 15 residues. J lost 0 bases, V lost 2 bases, and 2 bases had no gene match. The CDR3 DNA is TGTGCCAGCAGCTTTGGGACAGGGTACCAAGAGACCCAGTACTTC. Translating it yields CASSFGTGYQETQYF.

This clone was recorded at least ten times. The chain carries TRBV10-3 and TRBJ2-7; tentative D call: TRBD2 (6 bases). V gave up 2 bases and J gave up 5 bases, with 16 bases separating them. The germline V gene encodes CDR1 ENHRY and CDR2 SYGVKD. This CDR3 has 15 residues. CDR3 in amino acids: CAISEAGILLDEQYF. The CDR3, as DNA: TGTGCCATCAGTGAGGCGGGAATCCTTCTGGACGAGCAGTACTTC.

This clone was observed many times. The chain combines TRBV6-5 with TRBJ1-5, with TRBD1 matching 8 bases. This CDR3 spans 15 amino acids. Per germline, CDR1 MNHEY and CDR2 SVGAGI. V lost 6 bases and J lost 2; bases outside the gene matches: 6. The CDR3 sequence: CASRRQGSGNQPQHF. Written as DNA, the CDR3 is TGTGCCAGCAGGCGACAGGGGTCGGGCAATCAGCCCCAGCATTTT.

The chain is built from TRBV7-9 and TRBJ2-2; D gene ambiguous. CDR3 size: 13 residues. The germline V gene has CDR1 SEHNR and CDR2 FQNEAQ (reference sequence). V gave up 4 bases and J gave up 3 bases, with 6 bases separating them. CDR3 sequence (DNA): TGTGCCAGCAGCTCCCCTTACACCGGGGAGCTGTTTTTT. Encoded protein: CASSSPYTGELFF.